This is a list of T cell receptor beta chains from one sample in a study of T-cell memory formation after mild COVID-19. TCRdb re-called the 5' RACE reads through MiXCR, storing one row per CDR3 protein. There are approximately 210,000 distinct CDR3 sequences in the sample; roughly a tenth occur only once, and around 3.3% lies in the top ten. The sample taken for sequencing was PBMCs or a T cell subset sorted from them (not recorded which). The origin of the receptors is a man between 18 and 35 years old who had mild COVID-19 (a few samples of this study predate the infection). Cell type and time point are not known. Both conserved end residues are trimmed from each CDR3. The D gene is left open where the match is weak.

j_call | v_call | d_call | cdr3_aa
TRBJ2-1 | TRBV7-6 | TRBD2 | ASGAGGPGEQF
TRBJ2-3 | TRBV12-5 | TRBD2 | ASGLGGGAPEDTQY
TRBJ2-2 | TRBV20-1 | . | SATGRTTGELF
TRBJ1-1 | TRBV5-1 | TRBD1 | ASSFMTGATEAF
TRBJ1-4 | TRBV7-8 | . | ASSPRDTISPLTNEKLF
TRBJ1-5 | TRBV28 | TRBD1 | ASSSAGQGNQPQH
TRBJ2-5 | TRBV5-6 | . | ASSLRGPQPAQY
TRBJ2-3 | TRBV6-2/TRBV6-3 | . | ASRPTRLASSTDTQY
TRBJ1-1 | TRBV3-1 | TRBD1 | ASSQARTGAF
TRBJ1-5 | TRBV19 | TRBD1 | ASSIDIRQGADQPQH
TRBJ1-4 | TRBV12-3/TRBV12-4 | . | ASSFRVEKLF
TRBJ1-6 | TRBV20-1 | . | SARELLSPLH
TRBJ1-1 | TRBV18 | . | ASSPSVVSGSGEAF
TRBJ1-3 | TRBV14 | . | ASSPNFRNTIY
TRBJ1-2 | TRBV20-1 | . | SARSGANYGYT
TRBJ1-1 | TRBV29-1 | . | SVGSMNTEAF
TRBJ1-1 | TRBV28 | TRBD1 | HRGFHTEAF
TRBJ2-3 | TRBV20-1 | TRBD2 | SARDVAGGPDTQY
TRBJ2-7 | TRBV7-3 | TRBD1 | ASSLGQGSAYEQY
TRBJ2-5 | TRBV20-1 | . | SARDKAGETQY
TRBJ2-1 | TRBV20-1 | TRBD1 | SVEDRVYNEQF
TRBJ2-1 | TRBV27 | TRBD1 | ASSHGLRTGSNEQF
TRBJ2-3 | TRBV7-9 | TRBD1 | ASSPRQGALYTQY
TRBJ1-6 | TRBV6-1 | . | ASMGRNNSPLH
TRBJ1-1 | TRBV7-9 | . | AISRNVGNTEAF
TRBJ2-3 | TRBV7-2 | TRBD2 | ASSAQTSGGSADTQY
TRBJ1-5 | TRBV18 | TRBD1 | ASSPDRGDQPQH
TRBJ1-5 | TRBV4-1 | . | ASSQEGGRNQPQH
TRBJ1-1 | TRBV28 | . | ASSLWSTEAF
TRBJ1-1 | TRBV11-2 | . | ASSVDREAF
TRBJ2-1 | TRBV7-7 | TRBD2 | ASSYRLAGWNEQF
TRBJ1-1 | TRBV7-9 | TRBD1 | ASSPAKGADTEAF
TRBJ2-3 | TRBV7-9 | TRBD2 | ASLAGGDTQY
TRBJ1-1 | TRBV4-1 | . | ASSHPGGVLAF
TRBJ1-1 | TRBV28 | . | ASSTTRTEAF
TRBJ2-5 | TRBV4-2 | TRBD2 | ASSRAGGEMATQY
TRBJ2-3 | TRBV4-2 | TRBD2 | ASSGTSGGSDTQY
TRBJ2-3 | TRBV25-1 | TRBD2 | ASSEGGGDTDTQY
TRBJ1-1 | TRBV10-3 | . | AIRGAGAEAF
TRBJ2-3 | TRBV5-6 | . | ASSLRSYTDTQY